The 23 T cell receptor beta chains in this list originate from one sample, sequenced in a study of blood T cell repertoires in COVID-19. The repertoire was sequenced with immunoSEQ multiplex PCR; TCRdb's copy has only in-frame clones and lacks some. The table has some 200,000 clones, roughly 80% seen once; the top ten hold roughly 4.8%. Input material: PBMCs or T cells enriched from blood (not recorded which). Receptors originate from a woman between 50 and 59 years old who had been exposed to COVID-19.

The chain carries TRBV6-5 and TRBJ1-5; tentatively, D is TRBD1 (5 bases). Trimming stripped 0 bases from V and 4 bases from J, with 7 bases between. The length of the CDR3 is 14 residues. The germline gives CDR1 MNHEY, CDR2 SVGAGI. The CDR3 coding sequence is TGTGCCAGCAGTTACTCGCGGGGGAATCAGCCCCAGCATTTT. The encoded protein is CASSYSRGNQPQHF.

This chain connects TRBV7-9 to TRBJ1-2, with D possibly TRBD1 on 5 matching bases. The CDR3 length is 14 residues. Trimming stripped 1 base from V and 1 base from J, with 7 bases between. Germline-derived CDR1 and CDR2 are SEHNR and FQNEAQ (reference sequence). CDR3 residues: CASSLDGGNYGYTF. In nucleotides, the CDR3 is TGTGCCAGCAGCTTAGACGGGGGTAACTATGGCTACACCTTC.

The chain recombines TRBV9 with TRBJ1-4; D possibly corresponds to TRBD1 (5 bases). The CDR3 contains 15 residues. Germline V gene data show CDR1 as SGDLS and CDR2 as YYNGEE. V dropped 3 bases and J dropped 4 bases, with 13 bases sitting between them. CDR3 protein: CASSASLGGNEKLFF. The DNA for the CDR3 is TGTGCCAGCAGCGCCTCCTTGGGGGGTAATGAAAAACTGTTTTTT.

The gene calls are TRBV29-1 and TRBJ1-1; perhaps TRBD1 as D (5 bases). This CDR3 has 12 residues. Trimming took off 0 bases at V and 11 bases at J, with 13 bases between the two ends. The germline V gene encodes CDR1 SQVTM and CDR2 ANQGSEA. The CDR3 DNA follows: TGCAGCGTTGAAGAGGGAGGGGTTGGCGCTTTCTTT. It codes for CSVEEGGVGAFF. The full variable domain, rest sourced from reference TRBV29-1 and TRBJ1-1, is SAVISQKPSRDICQRGTSLTIQCQVDSQVTMMFWYRQQPGQSLTLIATANQGSEATYESGFVIDKFPISRPNLTFSTLTVSNMSPEDSSIYLCSVEEGGVGAFFGQGTRLTVV.

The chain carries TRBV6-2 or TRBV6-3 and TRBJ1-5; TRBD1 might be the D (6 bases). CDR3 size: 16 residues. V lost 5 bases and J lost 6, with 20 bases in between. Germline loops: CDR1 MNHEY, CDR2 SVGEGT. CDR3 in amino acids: CASSTREGGIGQPQHF. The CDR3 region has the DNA TGTGCCAGCAGTACCAGGGAGGGGGGCATCGGTCAGCCCCAGCATTTT.

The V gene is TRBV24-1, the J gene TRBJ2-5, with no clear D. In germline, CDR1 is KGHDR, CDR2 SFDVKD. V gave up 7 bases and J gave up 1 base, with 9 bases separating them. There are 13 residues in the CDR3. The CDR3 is CATSGEPQETQYF. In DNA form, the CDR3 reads TGTGCCACCAGCGGTGAGCCCCAAGAGACCCAGTACTTC.

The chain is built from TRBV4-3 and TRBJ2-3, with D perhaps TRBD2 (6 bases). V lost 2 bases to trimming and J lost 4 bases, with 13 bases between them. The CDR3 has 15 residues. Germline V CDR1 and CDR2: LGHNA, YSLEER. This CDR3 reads CASSQTHRGSDTQYF. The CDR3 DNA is TGCGCCAGCAGCCAAACACACCGGGGGTCAGATACGCAGTATTTT.

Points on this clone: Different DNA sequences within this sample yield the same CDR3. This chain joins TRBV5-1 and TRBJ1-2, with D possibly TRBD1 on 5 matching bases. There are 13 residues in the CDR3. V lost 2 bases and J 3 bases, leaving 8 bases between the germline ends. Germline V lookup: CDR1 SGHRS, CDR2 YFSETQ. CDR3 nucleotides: TGCGCCAGCAGCTTAGACAGAGACTATGGCTACACCTTC. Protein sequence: CASSLDRDYGYTF.

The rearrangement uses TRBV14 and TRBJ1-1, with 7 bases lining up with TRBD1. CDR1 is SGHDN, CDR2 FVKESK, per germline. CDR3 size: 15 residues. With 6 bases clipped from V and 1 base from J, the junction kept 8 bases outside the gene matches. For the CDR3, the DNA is TGTGCCAGCAGTCGCCAGGGGGGTACGAACACTGAAGCTTTCTTT. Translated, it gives CASSRQGGTNTEAFF.

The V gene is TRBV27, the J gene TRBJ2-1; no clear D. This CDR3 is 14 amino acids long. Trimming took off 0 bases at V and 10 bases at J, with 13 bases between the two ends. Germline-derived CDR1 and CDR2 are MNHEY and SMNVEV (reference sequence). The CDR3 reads CASSLSPNGEEQFF. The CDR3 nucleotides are TGTGCCAGCAGTTTATCTCCTAATGGTGAGGAGCAGTTCTTC.

The CDR3 reads CASGNPWTVDGYTF. The CDR3 region has the DNA TGTGCCAGCGGTAACCCCTGGACAGTAGATGGCTACACCTTC. This chain joins TRBV6-5 and TRBJ1-2; TRBD1 might be the D (6 bases). The germline V and J ends were trimmed by 8 bases and 6 bases, with 19 bases remaining between them. Germline V lookup: CDR1 MNHEY, CDR2 SVGAGI. CDR3 length: 14 amino acids.

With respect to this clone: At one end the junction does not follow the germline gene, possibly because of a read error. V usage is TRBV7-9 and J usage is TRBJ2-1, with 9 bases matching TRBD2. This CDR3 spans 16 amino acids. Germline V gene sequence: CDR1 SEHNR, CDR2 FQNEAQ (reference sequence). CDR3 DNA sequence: TGTGCCAGCAGCTCTGGTAGCGGGGGCCATTACAAGGAGCAGTTCTTC. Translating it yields CASSSGSGGHYKEQFF.

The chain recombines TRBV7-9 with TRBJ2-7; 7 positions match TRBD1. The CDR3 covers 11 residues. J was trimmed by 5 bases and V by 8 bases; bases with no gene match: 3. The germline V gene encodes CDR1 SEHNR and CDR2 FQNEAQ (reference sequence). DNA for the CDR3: TGTGCCAGCGGGGACAGTGACGAGCAGTACTTC. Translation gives CASGDSDEQYF.

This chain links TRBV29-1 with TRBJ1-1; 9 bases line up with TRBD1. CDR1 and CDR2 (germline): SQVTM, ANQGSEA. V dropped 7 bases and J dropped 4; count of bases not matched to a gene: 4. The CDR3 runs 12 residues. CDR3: CSGNRGLTEAFF. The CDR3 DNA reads TGCAGCGGGAACAGGGGGCTCACTGAAGCTTTCTTT.

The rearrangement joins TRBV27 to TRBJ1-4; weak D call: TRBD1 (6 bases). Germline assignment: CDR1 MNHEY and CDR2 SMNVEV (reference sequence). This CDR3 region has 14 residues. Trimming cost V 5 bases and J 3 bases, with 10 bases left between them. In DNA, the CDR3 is TGTGCCAGCAGTCGGACAGACTCTAATGAAAAACTGTTTTTT. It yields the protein CASSRTDSNEKLFF.

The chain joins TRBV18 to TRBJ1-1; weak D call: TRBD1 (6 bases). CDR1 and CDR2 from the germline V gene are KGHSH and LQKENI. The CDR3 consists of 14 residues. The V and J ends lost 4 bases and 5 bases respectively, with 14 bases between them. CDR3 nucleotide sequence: TGTGCCAGCTCACTGTCGGGGGGCCTAACTGAAGCTTTCTTT. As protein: CASSLSGGLTEAFF.

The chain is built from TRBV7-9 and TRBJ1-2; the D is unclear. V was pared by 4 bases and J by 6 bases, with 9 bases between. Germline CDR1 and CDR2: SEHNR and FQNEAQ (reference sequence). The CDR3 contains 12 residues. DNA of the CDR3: TGTGCCAGCAGCTCCAGTATTGATGGCTACACCTTC. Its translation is CASSSSIDGYTF. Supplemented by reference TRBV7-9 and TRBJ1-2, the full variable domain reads DTGVSQNPRHKITKRGQNVTFRCDPISEHNRLYWYRQTLGQGPEFLTYFQNEAQLEKSRLLSDRFSAERPKGSFSTLEIQRTEQGDSAMYLCASSSSIDGYTFGSGTRLTVV.

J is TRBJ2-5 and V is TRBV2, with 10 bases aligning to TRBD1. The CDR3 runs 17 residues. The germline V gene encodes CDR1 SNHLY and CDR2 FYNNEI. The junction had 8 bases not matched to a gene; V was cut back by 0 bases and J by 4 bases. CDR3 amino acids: CASSEALRQGARETQYF. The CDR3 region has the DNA TGTGCCAGCAGTGAAGCTCTACGACAGGGGGCACGAGAGACCCAGTACTTC.

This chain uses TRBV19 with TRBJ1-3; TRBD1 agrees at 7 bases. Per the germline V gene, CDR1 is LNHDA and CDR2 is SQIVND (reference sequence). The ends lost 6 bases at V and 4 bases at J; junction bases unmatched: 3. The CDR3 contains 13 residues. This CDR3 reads CASSRGKGNTIYF. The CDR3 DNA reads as TGTGCCAGTAGCAGGGGGAAAGGAAACACCATATATTTT.

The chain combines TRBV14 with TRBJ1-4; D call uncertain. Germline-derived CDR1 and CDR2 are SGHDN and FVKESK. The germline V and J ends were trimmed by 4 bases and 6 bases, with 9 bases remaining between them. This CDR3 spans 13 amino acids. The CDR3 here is CASSPGFYEKLFF. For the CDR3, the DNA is TGTGCCAGCAGCCCCGGGTTTTATGAAAAACTGTTTTTT.

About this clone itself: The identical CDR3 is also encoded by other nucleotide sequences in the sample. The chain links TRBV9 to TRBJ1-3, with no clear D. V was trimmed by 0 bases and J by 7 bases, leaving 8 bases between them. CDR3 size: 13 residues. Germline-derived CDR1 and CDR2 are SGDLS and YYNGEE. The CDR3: CASSVEGRNTIYF. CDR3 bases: TGTGCCAGCAGCGTAGAAGGGAGGAACACCATATATTTT.

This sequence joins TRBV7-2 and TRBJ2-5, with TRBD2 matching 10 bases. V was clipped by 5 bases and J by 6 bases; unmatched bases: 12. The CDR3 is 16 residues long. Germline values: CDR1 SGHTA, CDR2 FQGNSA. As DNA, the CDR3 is TGTGCCAGCAGCCTGTCGCCATGGACTAGCGGAAAGACCCAGTACTTC. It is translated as CASSLSPWTSGKTQYF. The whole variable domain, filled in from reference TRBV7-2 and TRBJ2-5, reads GAGVSQSPSNKVTEKGKDVELRCDPISGHTALYWYRQSLGQGLEFLIYFQGNSAPDKSGLPSDRFSAERTGGSVSTLTIQRTQQEDSAVYLCASSLSPWTSGKTQYFGPGTRLLVL.

This CDR3 is CATSRDDRVEQYF. CDR3 nucleotide sequence: TGTGCCACCAGCAGAGATGACAGGGTCGAGCAGTACTTC. The chain links TRBV15 to TRBJ2-7, with 7 bases identical to TRBD1. V lost 0 bases and J lost 6; bases outside the gene matches: 2. Germline CDR1 is LNHNV and CDR2 is YYDKDF (reference sequence). The CDR3 runs 13 residues. The full variable domain, rest sourced from reference TRBV15 and TRBJ2-7, is DAMVIQNPRYQVTQFGKPVTLSCSQTLNHNVMYWYQQKSSQAPKLLFHYYDKDFNNEADTPDNFQSRRPNTSFCFLDIRSPGLGDTAMYLCATSRDDRVEQYFGPGTRLTVT.